This TCR beta chain appears in the sequencing data of a study of PD-L1 blockade in urothelial cancer. Time point specified: peripheral blood 6 weeks after treatment start. Patients had urothelial carcinoma that was locally advanced or metastatic. This clone was seen a single time. Spiked synthetic TCR analogs estimated absolute template abundance per PCR. The data were produced by immunoSEQ multiplex PCR, yet TCRdb's version contains in-frame clones alone and is incomplete. Of 100,000 to 150,000 clones listed, roughly 88% are singletons. The CDR3 runs 18 residues. Trimming took 2 bases from V and 2 from J; bases not matched to a gene: 10. In germline, CDR1 is MNHEY, CDR2 SMNVEV (reference sequence).

The receptor's source is a middle-aged man with urothelial cancer. Material: PBMCs, obtained around atezolizumab (anti-PD-L1) treatment. The J gene is TRBJ2-7, the V gene TRBV27; the match to TRBD2 covers 12 bases. The CDR3 nucleotides are TGTGCCAGCAGTTTAATGGCTAGCGGGAGGGCCAGGACCTACGAGCAGTACTTC. This sequence encodes CASSLMASGRARTYEQYF.